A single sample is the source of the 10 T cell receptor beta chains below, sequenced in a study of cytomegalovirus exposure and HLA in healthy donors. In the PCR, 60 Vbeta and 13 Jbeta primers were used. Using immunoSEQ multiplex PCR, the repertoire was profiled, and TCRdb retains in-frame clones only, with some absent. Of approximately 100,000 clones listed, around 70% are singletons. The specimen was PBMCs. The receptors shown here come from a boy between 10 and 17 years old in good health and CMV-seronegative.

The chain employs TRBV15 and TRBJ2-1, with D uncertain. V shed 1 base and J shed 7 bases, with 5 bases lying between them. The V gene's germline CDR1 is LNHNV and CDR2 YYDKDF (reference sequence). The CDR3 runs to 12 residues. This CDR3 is CATSRVSNEQFF. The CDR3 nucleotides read TGTGCCACCAGCAGAGTCTCGAATGAGCAGTTCTTC.

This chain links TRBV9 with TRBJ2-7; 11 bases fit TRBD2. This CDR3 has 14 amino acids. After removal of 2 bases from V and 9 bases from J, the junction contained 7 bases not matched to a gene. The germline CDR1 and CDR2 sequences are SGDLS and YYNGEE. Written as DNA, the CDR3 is TGTGCCAGCAGCGTTTCGACTAGCGGGGTTCCGCAGTACTTC. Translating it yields CASSVSTSGVPQYF.

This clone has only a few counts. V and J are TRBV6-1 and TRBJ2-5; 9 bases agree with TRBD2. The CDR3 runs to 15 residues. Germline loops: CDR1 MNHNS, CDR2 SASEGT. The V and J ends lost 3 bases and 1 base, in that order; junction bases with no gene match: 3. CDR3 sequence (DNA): TGTGCCAGCAGTGAGGTAGCGGGGGCCCAAGAGACCCAGTACTTC. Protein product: CASSEVAGAQETQYF.

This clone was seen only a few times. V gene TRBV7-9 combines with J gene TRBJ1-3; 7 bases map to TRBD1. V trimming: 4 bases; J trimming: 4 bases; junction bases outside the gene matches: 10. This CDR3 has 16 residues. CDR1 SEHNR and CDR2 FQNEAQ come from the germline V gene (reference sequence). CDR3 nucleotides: TGTGCCAGCAGCTGGGACCAGGACAGGCGAGGAAACACCATATATTTT. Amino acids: CASSWDQDRRGNTIYF.

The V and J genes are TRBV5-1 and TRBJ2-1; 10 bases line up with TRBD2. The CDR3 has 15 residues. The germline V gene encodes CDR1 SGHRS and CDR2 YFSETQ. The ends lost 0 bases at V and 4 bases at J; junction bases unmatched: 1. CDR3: CASSLEAGGYNEQFF. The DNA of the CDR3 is TGCGCCAGCAGCTTGGAAGCGGGAGGGTACAATGAGCAGTTCTTC.

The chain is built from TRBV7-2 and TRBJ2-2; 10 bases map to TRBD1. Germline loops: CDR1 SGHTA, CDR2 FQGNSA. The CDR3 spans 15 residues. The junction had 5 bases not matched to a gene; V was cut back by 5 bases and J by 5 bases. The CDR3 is CASSPGQGTTGELFF. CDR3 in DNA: TGTGCCAGCAGCCCGGGACAGGGGACAACCGGGGAGCTGTTTTTT.

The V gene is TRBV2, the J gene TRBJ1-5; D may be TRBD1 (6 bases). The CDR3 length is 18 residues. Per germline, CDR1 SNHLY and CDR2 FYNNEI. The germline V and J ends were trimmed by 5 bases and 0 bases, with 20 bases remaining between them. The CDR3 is CASSLYGTRPNSNQPQHF. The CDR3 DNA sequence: TGTGCCAGCAGTTTATACGGGACACGTCCGAATAGCAATCAGCCCCAGCATTTT.

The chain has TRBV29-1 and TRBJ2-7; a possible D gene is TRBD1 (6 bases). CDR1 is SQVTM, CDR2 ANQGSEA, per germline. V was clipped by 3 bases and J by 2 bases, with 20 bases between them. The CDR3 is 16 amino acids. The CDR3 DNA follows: TGCAGCGTTGATCTGACAGGCTCCGGGCGCCCCTACGAGCAGTACTTC. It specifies CSVDLTGSGRPYEQYF.

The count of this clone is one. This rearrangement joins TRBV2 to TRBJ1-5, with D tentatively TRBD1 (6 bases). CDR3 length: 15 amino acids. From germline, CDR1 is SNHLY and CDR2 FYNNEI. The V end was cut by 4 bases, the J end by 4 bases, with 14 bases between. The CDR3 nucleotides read TGTGCCAGCAGTGGCTCAGGACAGACTAATCAGCCCCAGCATTTT. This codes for CASSGSGQTNQPQHF.

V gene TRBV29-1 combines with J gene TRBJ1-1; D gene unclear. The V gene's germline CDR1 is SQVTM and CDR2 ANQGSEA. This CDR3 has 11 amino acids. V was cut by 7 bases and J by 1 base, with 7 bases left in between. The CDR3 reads CSGWQNTEAFF. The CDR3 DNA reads TGCAGCGGGTGGCAGAACACTGAAGCTTTCTTT.